This TCR beta chain was observed in a study of T-cell memory formation after mild COVID-19. Points from the study as a whole: A second wave of clones peaked on day 37, and their SARS-CoV-2 specificity went unconfirmed.

A 5'RACE reaction primed in the constant segment made cDNA libraries of TCR alpha and TCR beta, and these carried sample barcodes and UMIs. Using its own MiXCR run on the 5' RACE reads, TCRdb lists one record per CDR3 protein. Of 400,000 to 450,000 distinct CDR3 sequences in the sample, 15% to 20% were seen once. This clonotype was observed a handful of times. Its target is not known. Sequencing was performed on PBMCs or a T cell subset sorted from them (not recorded which). The sequence was obtained from a young man who had mild COVID-19 (a few samples of this study predate the infection). Cell type and time point are not known.

CDR3 bases: TGTGCCAGCAGTCCTAACTCCAATCAGCCCCAGCATTTT. Translating it yields CASSPNSNQPQHF. The chain joins TRBV27 to TRBJ1-5; D is unclear. Germline loops: CDR1 MNHEY, CDR2 SMNVEV (reference sequence). The CDR3 totals 13 residues. V was clipped by 5 bases and J by 3 bases, with 8 bases between them.